The table lists the clone carrying this T cell receptor (beta chain) with a few counts. V shed 5 bases, J shed 5 bases, and the junction held 8 bases outside the gene matches. The germline V gene encodes CDR1 SEHNR and CDR2 FQNEAQ (reference sequence). The CDR3 sequence is 14 residues long. The data were obtained in a study of blood T cell repertoires in COVID-19. Study overall: The study drew acute and convalescent COVID-19 samples from the United States, Italy and Spain. PBMCs, B-cell-depleted T cells, or T cells provided the cDNA or gDNA that made up the material.

The repertoire was sequenced with immunoSEQ multiplex PCR; TCRdb's copy has only in-frame clones and lacks some. This table has under 250,000 clones, 80% to 95% appearing once. Patients from Seattle were sampled longitudinally, starting during active infection. The gene calls are TRBV7-9 and TRBJ2-5, with TRBD2 identical over 7 bases. This TCR derives from a man in his thirties or forties with COVID-19, enrolled during active disease. The sequenced material came from peripheral blood. The CDR3 DNA is TGTGCCAGCAGCCCCCGGACTAGGTGGGAGACCCAGTACTTC. This sequence encodes CASSPRTRWETQYF.